A selection of T cell receptor beta chains follows, all from one sample in a study of control samples from healthy donors and cancer patients. Repertoires were generated with immunoSEQ multiplex PCR, while TCRdb's copy carries only in-frame clones and drops some. The sample comprises around 200,000 clones, approximately 95% of which are singletons, and more than 1.2% rests with the top ten. Sequenced sample: blood. These receptors originate from a man between 18 and 35 years old in good health. CDR3s include the opening cysteine and the closing phenylalanine or tryptophan. Each record gives: CDR3 length, clone size, D gene, V gene, J gene, CDR3 DNA, CDR3 protein. The D gene is left open where the match is weak. Not all rows give a size; the values are once, few, many and, for expanded clones, a class.

CDR3 length: 13
clone size: few
D gene: TRBD1
V gene: TRBV19
J gene: TRBJ1-6
CDR3 DNA: TGTGCCAGTAGCGACAGGGGGAATTCACCCCTCCACTTT
CDR3 protein: CASSDRGNSPLHF

CDR3 length: 13
clone size: .
D gene: TRBD2
V gene: TRBV9
J gene: TRBJ2-5
CDR3 DNA: TGTGCCAGCAGCCCCCGGGGAGGGACGACCCAGTACTTC
CDR3 protein: CASSPRGGTTQYF

CDR3 length: 16
clone size: .
D gene: .
V gene: TRBV23-1
J gene: TRBJ1-5
CDR3 DNA: TGCGCCAGCAGTCCAGGGGACATTTATAGCAATCAGCCCCAGCATTTT
CDR3 protein: CASSPGDIYSNQPQHF

CDR3 length: 13
clone size: .
D gene: .
V gene: TRBV5-1
J gene: TRBJ1-5
CDR3 DNA: TGCGCCAGCAGCTCCAGTGGCAATCAGCCCCAGCATTTT
CDR3 protein: CASSSSGNQPQHF

CDR3 length: 15
clone size: .
D gene: .
V gene: TRBV14
J gene: TRBJ2-3
CDR3 DNA: TGTGCCAGCAGCCAAGACGTCGGGAGCACAGATACGCAGTATTTT
CDR3 protein: CASSQDVGSTDTQYF

CDR3 length: 17
clone size: .
D gene: TRBD2
V gene: TRBV4-2
J gene: TRBJ2-1
CDR3 DNA: TGTGCCAGCAGCCTTTCCCCTCTAGCGGGGGCACCCAATGAGCAGTTCTTC
CDR3 protein: CASSLSPLAGAPNEQFF

CDR3 length: 14
clone size: .
D gene: .
V gene: TRBV24-1
J gene: TRBJ1-5
CDR3 DNA: TGTGCCACCAGTGATTCGACGGGAAATCAGCCCCAGCATTTT
CDR3 protein: CATSDSTGNQPQHF

CDR3 length: 14
clone size: .
D gene: TRBD1
V gene: TRBV27
J gene: TRBJ2-7
CDR3 DNA: TGTGCCAGCAGCGGACAGGGGTCGAGCTACGAGCAGTACTTC
CDR3 protein: CASSGQGSSYEQYF

CDR3 length: 15
clone size: .
D gene: TRBD1
V gene: TRBV5-1
J gene: TRBJ2-1
CDR3 DNA: TGCGCCAGCAGACGGGACAGATACTCCTACAATGAGCAGTTCTTC
CDR3 protein: CASRRDRYSYNEQFF

CDR3 length: 12
clone size: .
D gene: .
V gene: TRBV6-5
J gene: TRBJ1-5
CDR3 DNA: TGTGCCAGCGGAGTTAGCAATCAGCCCCAGCATTTT
CDR3 protein: CASGVSNQPQHF

CDR3 length: 15
clone size: .
D gene: TRBD1
V gene: TRBV19
J gene: TRBJ1-1
CDR3 DNA: TGTGCCAGCACAATTATGGGACAGGGGAACACTGAAGCTTTCTTT
CDR3 protein: CASTIMGQGNTEAFF

CDR3 length: 14
clone size: once
D gene: .
V gene: TRBV5-1
J gene: TRBJ1-4
CDR3 DNA: TGCGCCAGCAGCTTACGAGGAGCAGATGAAAAACTGTTTTTT
CDR3 protein: CASSLRGADEKLFF

CDR3 length: 15
clone size: .
D gene: .
V gene: TRBV2
J gene: TRBJ1-1
CDR3 DNA: TGTGCCAGCAGTGAACTAGGACCGGAGAACACTGAAGCTTTCTTT
CDR3 protein: CASSELGPENTEAFF

CDR3 length: 16
clone size: few
D gene: .
V gene: TRBV5-6
J gene: TRBJ2-2
CDR3 DNA: TGTGCCAGCAGCTTGGCCAGGCAGACTTGGTATGGGGAGCTGTTTTTT
CDR3 protein: CASSLARQTWYGELFF

CDR3 length: 14
clone size: once
D gene: .
V gene: TRBV20-1
J gene: TRBJ1-4
CDR3 DNA: TGCAGTGCTAGTTGGCAGGGAACTAATGAAAAACTGTTTTTT
CDR3 protein: CSASWQGTNEKLFF

CDR3 length: 12
clone size: .
D gene: .
V gene: TRBV5-6
J gene: TRBJ2-1
CDR3 DNA: TGTGCCAGCAGCGGGGACACCGGATCGCAGTTCTTC
CDR3 protein: CASSGDTGSQFF

CDR3 length: 17
clone size: .
D gene: .
V gene: TRBV4-1
J gene: TRBJ2-3
CDR3 DNA: TGCGCCAGCAGCCAAACCGGAGGGGCAGGAGGATCAGATACGCAGTATTTT
CDR3 protein: CASSQTGGAGGSDTQYF

CDR3 length: 15
clone size: .
D gene: .
V gene: TRBV18
J gene: TRBJ2-1
CDR3 DNA: TGTGCCAGCTCACCAGAAGGGTTCCCGGGGAATGAGCAGTTCTTC
CDR3 protein: CASSPEGFPGNEQFF

CDR3 length: 15
clone size: .
D gene: .
V gene: TRBV3-1/TRBV3-2
J gene: TRBJ1-1
CDR3 DNA: TGTGCCAGCAGCCAAGTCCAAATGGGGGCGGTTGAAGCTTTCTTT
CDR3 protein: CASSQVQMGAVEAFF

CDR3 length: 13
clone size: .
D gene: .
V gene: TRBV3-1/TRBV3-2
J gene: TRBJ1-1
CDR3 DNA: TGTGCCAGCAGCCAAGAGGGGAGGACTGAAGCTTTCTTT
CDR3 protein: CASSQEGRTEAFF

CDR3 length: 14
clone size: once
D gene: .
V gene: TRBV18
J gene: TRBJ1-1
CDR3 DNA: TGTGCCAGCTCACCATCGGGGCAGAACACTGAAGCTTTCTTT
CDR3 protein: CASSPSGQNTEAFF

CDR3 length: 18
clone size: .
D gene: TRBD1
V gene: TRBV18
J gene: TRBJ1-1
CDR3 DNA: TGTGCCAGCTCACCTGGACAGGGGCTACTGCTCATGAACACTGAAGCTTTCTTT
CDR3 protein: CASSPGQGLLLMNTEAFF

CDR3 length: 15
clone size: .
D gene: .
V gene: TRBV6-5
J gene: TRBJ1-6
CDR3 DNA: TGTGCCAGCAGTTTGCGACCGGGCGGGGAATCACCCCTCCACTTT
CDR3 protein: CASSLRPGGESPLHF

CDR3 length: 14
clone size: .
D gene: TRBD1
V gene: TRBV2
J gene: TRBJ1-2
CDR3 DNA: TGTGCCAGCACCGGACAGGGGGCCGACTATGGCTACACCTTC
CDR3 protein: CASTGQGADYGYTF

CDR3 length: 17
clone size: .
D gene: TRBD1
V gene: TRBV2
J gene: TRBJ2-4
CDR3 DNA: TGTGCCAGCAGTCAACACCCGCGGACAGGGGGCAAAAACATTCAGTACTTC
CDR3 protein: CASSQHPRTGGKNIQYF

CDR3 length: 16
clone size: .
D gene: .
V gene: TRBV28
J gene: TRBJ1-6
CDR3 DNA: TGTGCCAGCAGGGGGGATCCGGGACGAGGCAATTCACCCCTCCACTTT
CDR3 protein: CASRGDPGRGNSPLHF

CDR3 length: 14
clone size: once
D gene: TRBD1
V gene: TRBV2
J gene: TRBJ2-4
CDR3 DNA: TGTGCCAGCGGACCGACAGGGGGCGGAAACATTCAGTACTTC
CDR3 protein: CASGPTGGGNIQYF

CDR3 length: 18
clone size: .
D gene: TRBD2
V gene: TRBV5-1
J gene: TRBJ2-3
CDR3 DNA: TGCGCCAGCAGCTTGGAACGGACTAGCGGCATTAGCACAGATACGCAGTATTTT
CDR3 protein: CASSLERTSGISTDTQYF

CDR3 length: 17
clone size: .
D gene: .
V gene: TRBV6-6
J gene: TRBJ2-5
CDR3 DNA: TGTGCCAGCAGACGAACGGTGGGCAGGGGAGAAGGAGAGACCCAGTACTTC
CDR3 protein: CASRRTVGRGEGETQYF

CDR3 length: 13
clone size: .
D gene: .
V gene: TRBV19
J gene: TRBJ1-1
CDR3 DNA: TGTGCCAGTAGTATAGATCGCGGTGGGACAGCTTTCTTT
CDR3 protein: CASSIDRGGTAFF

CDR3 length: 13
clone size: once
D gene: .
V gene: TRBV6-6
J gene: TRBJ2-7
CDR3 DNA: TGTGCCAGCAGGAGGGAAGCCGGGAGCGAGCAGTACTTC
CDR3 protein: CASRREAGSEQYF

CDR3 length: 15
clone size: .
D gene: .
V gene: TRBV3-1/TRBV3-2
J gene: TRBJ2-7
CDR3 DNA: TGTGCCAGCAGCCAAGATCGAACAGCCATACACGAGCAGTACTTC
CDR3 protein: CASSQDRTAIHEQYF

CDR3 length: 16
clone size: .
D gene: TRBD1
V gene: TRBV5-4
J gene: TRBJ1-6
CDR3 DNA: TGTGCCAGCAGCGTACAGGGGGGGGTTTATAATTCACCCCTCCACTTT
CDR3 protein: CASSVQGGVYNSPLHF

CDR3 length: 17
clone size: once
D gene: .
V gene: TRBV18
J gene: TRBJ1-2
CDR3 DNA: TGTGCCAGCTCACCACCTGGAACTGACCTGTTCGGAAATGGCTACACCTTC
CDR3 protein: CASSPPGTDLFGNGYTF

CDR3 length: 16
clone size: .
D gene: TRBD1
V gene: TRBV18
J gene: TRBJ2-7
CDR3 DNA: TGTGCCAGCTCCAGCGTCCAAACGGGACAGGAGAACGAGCAGTACTTC
CDR3 protein: CASSSVQTGQENEQYF

CDR3 length: 13
clone size: .
D gene: .
V gene: TRBV14
J gene: TRBJ1-1
CDR3 DNA: TGTGCCAGCACCTCTGGACAGAACACTGAAGCTTTCTTT
CDR3 protein: CASTSGQNTEAFF

CDR3 length: 15
clone size: .
D gene: .
V gene: TRBV21-1
J gene: TRBJ2-1
CDR3 DNA: TGTGCCAGCAGCAAAGGGGGTATATTATGCAATGAGCAGTTCTTC
CDR3 protein: CASSKGGILCNEQFF

CDR3 length: 15
clone size: .
D gene: TRBD2
V gene: TRBV11-2
J gene: TRBJ2-7
CDR3 DNA: TGTGCCAGCAGCCCTCCGGTAGCGGGGGGGCGGGAGCAGTACTTC
CDR3 protein: CASSPPVAGGREQYF

CDR3 length: 17
clone size: .
D gene: TRBD2
V gene: TRBV9
J gene: TRBJ2-3
CDR3 DNA: TGTGCCAGCAGCGCCGGTACTAGCGGGGCTAGCACAGATACGCAGTATTTT
CDR3 protein: CASSAGTSGASTDTQYF

CDR3 length: 14
clone size: medium-sized
D gene: .
V gene: TRBV6-1
J gene: TRBJ1-5
CDR3 DNA: TGTGCCAGCAGTGAATTGGGGATCGGTCAGCCCCAGCATTTT
CDR3 protein: CASSELGIGQPQHF

CDR3 length: 13
clone size: .
D gene: .
V gene: TRBV7-9
J gene: TRBJ1-6
CDR3 DNA: TGTGCCAGCAGCTCCCAAGAGAATTCACCCCTCCACTTT
CDR3 protein: CASSSQENSPLHF

CDR3 length: 14
clone size: .
D gene: .
V gene: TRBV3-1/TRBV3-2
J gene: TRBJ1-4
CDR3 DNA: TGTGCCAGCAGCCAATTGGGTAAGGGTGAAAAACTGTTTTTT
CDR3 protein: CASSQLGKGEKLFF

CDR3 length: 14
clone size: .
D gene: .
V gene: TRBV27
J gene: TRBJ1-2
CDR3 DNA: TGTGCCAGCAGTCCCAGGGAAGGAAACTATGGCTACACCTTC
CDR3 protein: CASSPREGNYGYTF

CDR3 length: 15
clone size: .
D gene: .
V gene: TRBV7-2
J gene: TRBJ2-7
CDR3 DNA: TGTGCCAGCAGCTTAGAGGGCAGAAGCTCCTACGAGCAGTACTTC
CDR3 protein: CASSLEGRSSYEQYF

CDR3 length: 19
clone size: .
D gene: TRBD2
V gene: TRBV7-2
J gene: TRBJ2-7
CDR3 DNA: TGTGCCAGCAGCCCTAGGGTGAGCGGGGGGAACCCAAGCTCCTACGAGCAGTACTTC
CDR3 protein: CASSPRVSGGNPSSYEQYF

CDR3 length: 10
clone size: .
D gene: .
V gene: TRBV20-1
J gene: TRBJ2-5
CDR3 DNA: TGCAGTGCTTTGATGGAGACCCAGTACTTC
CDR3 protein: CSALMETQYF

CDR3 length: 13
clone size: .
D gene: .
V gene: TRBV4-1
J gene: TRBJ2-7
CDR3 DNA: TGCGCCAGCAGCCAGCCGGGGACCTACGAGCAGTACTTC
CDR3 protein: CASSQPGTYEQYF

CDR3 length: 13
clone size: .
D gene: TRBD2
V gene: TRBV2
J gene: TRBJ2-3
CDR3 DNA: TGTGCCAGCCCCGGGACTAGCAAAGATACGCAGTATTTT
CDR3 protein: CASPGTSKDTQYF

CDR3 length: 13
clone size: .
D gene: .
V gene: TRBV5-1
J gene: TRBJ1-1
CDR3 DNA: TGCGCCAGCAGTAGAGGAACGAACACTGAAGCTTTCTTT
CDR3 protein: CASSRGTNTEAFF

CDR3 length: 15
clone size: .
D gene: .
V gene: TRBV7-6
J gene: TRBJ2-3
CDR3 DNA: TGTGCCAGCAGCTCACAATCCGGGGACACAGATACGCAGTATTTT
CDR3 protein: CASSSQSGDTDTQYF

CDR3 length: 17
clone size: .
D gene: .
V gene: TRBV3-1/TRBV3-2
J gene: TRBJ2-4
CDR3 DNA: TGTGCCAGCAGCGAGCGGTGTCCCATTTGCAAAAAAAACATTCAGTACTTC
CDR3 protein: CASSERCPICKKNIQYF

CDR3 length: 13
clone size: .
D gene: .
V gene: TRBV3-1/TRBV3-2
J gene: TRBJ2-6
CDR3 DNA: TGTGCCAGCAGTTATGTAGGGGCCAACGTCCTGACTTTC
CDR3 protein: CASSYVGANVLTF

CDR3 length: 16
clone size: .
D gene: TRBD1
V gene: TRBV7-3
J gene: TRBJ1-6
CDR3 DNA: TGTGCCAGCAGCCGACAGGCAGGGGGCCTAGGGTCACCCCTCCACTTT
CDR3 protein: CASSRQAGGLGSPLHF

CDR3 length: 16
clone size: .
D gene: .
V gene: TRBV27
J gene: TRBJ1-6
CDR3 DNA: TGTGCCAGCAGTTTACTCTATAGCTCCTATAATTCACCCCTCCACTTT
CDR3 protein: CASSLLYSSYNSPLHF

CDR3 length: 13
clone size: .
D gene: .
V gene: TRBV5-1
J gene: TRBJ1-1
CDR3 DNA: TGCGCCAGCAGCGGCAGGGTAGGGACTGAAGCTTTCTTT
CDR3 protein: CASSGRVGTEAFF

CDR3 length: 13
clone size: .
D gene: .
V gene: TRBV30
J gene: TRBJ2-5
CDR3 DNA: TGTGCCTGGACTAGTAGTTTAGGGGAGACCCAGTACTTC
CDR3 protein: CAWTSSLGETQYF

CDR3 length: 13
clone size: .
D gene: .
V gene: TRBV21-1
J gene: TRBJ2-4
CDR3 DNA: TGTGCCAGCAGCAAGACAGGAAAAAACATTCAGTACTTC
CDR3 protein: CASSKTGKNIQYF